This TCR beta chain was obtained from a study of OX40 agonist ivuxolimab in advanced cancers. Points on this clone: This may be a read error: a much more frequent sequence differs by one nucleotide. Other DNA variants within this sample encode the same CDR3.

Per the germline V gene, CDR1 is LNHDA and CDR2 is SQIVND (reference sequence). The length of the CDR3 is 14 residues. V was clipped by 5 bases and J by 3 bases, with 11 bases between them. Autoimmune disease history or systemic immunosuppression was exclusionary. The sampling schedule covered blood at baseline, cycle 4 day 1, and cycle 7 day 1. Clones were read by immunoSEQ multiplex PCR, and TCRdb kept only the in-frame ones, dropping some. The sample consists of under 80,000 clones, 70% to 90% of them appearing once. This chain uses TRBV19 with TRBJ1-5; D may be TRBD1 (6 bases). This TCR derives from an adult with an advanced solid tumor such as melanoma, head and neck, liver or kidney cancer. The source material was CD4+ or CD8+ T cells sorted from blood, sampled in a trial of the OX40 agonist ivuxolimab. The CDR3 here is CASSLYRDNQPQHF. The CDR3 nucleotides read TGTGCCAGTAGTTTGTACAGGGACAATCAGCCCCAGCATTTT.